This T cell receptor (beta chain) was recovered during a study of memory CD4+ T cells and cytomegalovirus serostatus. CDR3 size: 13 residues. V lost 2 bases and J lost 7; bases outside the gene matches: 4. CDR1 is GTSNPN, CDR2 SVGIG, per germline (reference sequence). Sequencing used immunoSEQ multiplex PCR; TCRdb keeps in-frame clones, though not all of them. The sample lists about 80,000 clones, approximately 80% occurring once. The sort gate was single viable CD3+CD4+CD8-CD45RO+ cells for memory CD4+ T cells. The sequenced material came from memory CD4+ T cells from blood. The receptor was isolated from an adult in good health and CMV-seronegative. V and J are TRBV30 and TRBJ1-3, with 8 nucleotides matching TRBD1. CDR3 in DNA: TGTGCCTGGAGTCGGACAGGGAGTAACACCATATATTTT. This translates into CAWSRTGSNTIYF.